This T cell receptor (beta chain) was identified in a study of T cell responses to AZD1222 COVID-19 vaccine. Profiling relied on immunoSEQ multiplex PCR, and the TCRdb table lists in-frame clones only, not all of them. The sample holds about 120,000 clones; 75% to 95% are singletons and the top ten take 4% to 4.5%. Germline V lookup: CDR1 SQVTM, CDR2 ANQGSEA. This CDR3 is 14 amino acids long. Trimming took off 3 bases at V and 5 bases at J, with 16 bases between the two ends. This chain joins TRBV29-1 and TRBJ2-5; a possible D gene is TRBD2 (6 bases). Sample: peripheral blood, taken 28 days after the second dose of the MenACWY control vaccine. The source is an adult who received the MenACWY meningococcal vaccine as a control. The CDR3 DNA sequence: TGCAGCGTTGATGGGGAGGACGCAGGGGAGACCCAGTACTTC. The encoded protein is CSVDGEDAGETQYF. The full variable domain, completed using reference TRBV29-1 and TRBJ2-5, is SAVISQKPSRDICQRGTSLTIQCQVDSQVTMMFWYRQQPGQSLTLIATANQGSEATYESGFVIDKFPISRPNLTFSTLTVSNMSPEDSSIYLCSVDGEDAGETQYFGPGTRLLVL.